This entry lists 27 T cell receptor beta chains sequenced from one sample in a study of blood T cell repertoires in COVID-19. Assay: immunoSEQ multiplex PCR; the TCRdb copy retains only in-frame clones and omits some. Of over 200,000 clones in the sample, approximately 87% were seen once. Sample: PBMCs or T cells enriched from blood (not recorded which). These receptor sequences come from a woman in her fifties or sixties in a cohort exposed to, infected with or recovered from COVID-19 (not recorded which).

This clone has more than one count but fewer than ten. The J gene is TRBJ2-7, the V gene TRBV27; the match to TRBD1 covers 7 bases. The CDR3 contains 13 residues. CDR1 and CDR2 (germline): MNHEY, SMNVEV (reference sequence). V shed 9 bases and J 6 bases; nucleotides not matched to a gene: 11. The CDR3 sequence is CARNRQGGLEQYF. The DNA for the CDR3 is TGTGCCAGGAACCGACAGGGTGGTCTCGAGCAGTACTTC.

This clone has only a few counts. The chain couples TRBV7-2 to TRBJ2-7, with a weak D call TRBD1 (5 bases). Germline values: CDR1 SGHTA, CDR2 FQGNSA. The CDR3 is 13 amino acids. Trimming removed 5 bases from V and 7 bases from J, with 15 bases in between. CDR3 DNA sequence: TGTGCCAGCAGCCTGATCGTTCCAGGGGAGCAGTACTTC. The encoded protein is CASSLIVPGEQYF. Full variable domain (remainder filled in from reference TRBV7-2 and TRBJ2-7): GAGVSQSPSNKVTEKGKDVELRCDPISGHTALYWYRQSLGQGLEFLIYFQGNSAPDKSGLPSDRFSAERTGGSVSTLTIQRTQQEDSAVYLCASSLIVPGEQYFGPGTRLTVT.

The gene calls are TRBV27 and TRBJ1-1; the D is unclear. The CDR3 has 14 residues. Germline CDR1 is MNHEY and CDR2 is SMNVEV (reference sequence). V gave up 1 base and J gave up 3 bases, with 9 bases separating them. In nucleotides, the CDR3 is TGTGCCAGCAGTTTATTAGGCGGGTACACTGAAGCTTTCTTT. This gives the protein CASSLLGGYTEAFF.

The rearrangement joins TRBV7-2 to TRBJ2-5, with D possibly being TRBD2 (5 bases). CDR3 length equals 12 residues. Germline assignment: CDR1 SGHTA and CDR2 FQGNSA. The V and J ends lost 10 bases and 4 bases respectively, with 13 bases between them. The CDR3 region is CATSRARETQYF. DNA for the CDR3: TGTGCCACTTCGAGGGCTCGAGAGACCCAGTACTTC.

V gene TRBV3-1 (or the pseudogene TRBV3-2) combines with J gene TRBJ1-2; D is possibly TRBD1 (5 bases). Trimming stripped 7 bases from V and 6 bases from J, with 24 bases between. The CDR3 spans 16 residues. CDR1 LGHDT and CDR2 YNNKEL come from the germline V gene (reference sequence). CDR3: CASTDSVVGIWDGYTF. The CDR3 DNA follows: TGTGCCAGCACAGACAGCGTTGTGGGGATATGGGATGGCTACACCTTC.

The J gene is TRBJ1-2, the V gene TRBV3-1 (or the pseudogene TRBV3-2); D gene uncertain. V shed 8 bases and J shed 7 bases, with 20 bases lying between them. Germline CDR1 and CDR2: LGHDT and YNNKEL (reference sequence). The CDR3 extends over 14 amino acids. In nucleotides, the CDR3 is TGTGCCAGCCGGACCGGGGAGGGCGCTAGTGGCTACACCTTC. Translation gives CASRTGEGASGYTF.

V usage is TRBV18 and J usage is TRBJ1-4; 7 positions agree with TRBD1. This CDR3 contains 16 residues. CDR1 and CDR2 from the germline V gene are KGHSH and LQKENI. J was trimmed by 7 bases and V by 3 bases; bases with no gene match: 11. In DNA, the CDR3 is TGTGCCAGCTCACCCGTGGCGGGACAGTTGATTGAAAAACTGTTTTTT. Its protein is CASSPVAGQLIEKLFF.

The chain carries TRBV9 and TRBJ2-5; possible D gene TRBD1, 5 bases. The germline V gene has CDR1 SGDLS and CDR2 YYNGEE. V dropped 0 bases and J dropped 7 bases, with 10 bases sitting between them. The CDR3 has 13 residues. The CDR3 loop is CASSVGGRGTQYF. The CDR3 nucleotides are TGTGCCAGCAGCGTAGGTGGAAGGGGGACCCAGTACTTC.

V and J are TRBV19 and TRBJ2-3; 8 bases fit TRBD2. The CDR3 length is 16 residues. Germline V lookup: CDR1 LNHDA, CDR2 SQIVND (reference sequence). V was pared by 3 bases and J by 6 bases, with 11 bases of the junction left unmatched. The CDR3 sequence is CASSMKGAGVRDTQYF. CDR3 DNA sequence: TGTGCCAGTAGTATGAAGGGAGCGGGGGTTCGGGATACGCAGTATTTT.

The genes are TRBV12-3 or TRBV12-4 and TRBJ1-1, with D tentatively TRBD1 (5 bases). Trimming shortened V by 3 bases and J by 11 bases, and 10 bases separated the two germline ends. The CDR3 is 11 amino acids. The CDR3 bases are TGTGCCAGCAGTTTGGGGCTGGGGGCTTTCTTT. Translating gives CASSLGLGAFF.

The genes are TRBV3-1 (or the pseudogene TRBV3-2) and TRBJ1-3; unclear D gene. V shed 0 bases and J shed 1 base, with 13 bases lying between them. Per the germline V gene, CDR1 is LGHDT and CDR2 is YNNKEL (reference sequence). CDR3 length equals 17 residues. DNA of the CDR3: TGTGCCAGCAGCCAAGATACGGTCAGCGCTTCTGGAAACACCATATATTTT. The encoded protein is CASSQDTVSASGNTIYF.

The chain employs TRBV10-1 and TRBJ2-1; a weak D match, TRBD1 (6 bases). The CDR3 has 16 amino acids. Germline lookup yields CDR1 WNHNN and CDR2 SYGVQD (reference sequence). V dropped 0 bases and J dropped 0 bases, with 9 bases sitting between them. The CDR3 region has the DNA TGCGCCAGCAGTGAGTCGACAGGTCGCTCCTACAATGAGCAGTTCTTC. Translating gives CASSESTGRSYNEQFF.

This chain joins TRBV7-2 and TRBJ2-7, with 7 positions matching TRBD1. J gave up 0 bases and V 5 bases, and 7 bases lay outside the gene matches. CDR1 is SGHTA and CDR2 is FQGNSA in the germline V gene. The CDR3 totals 15 residues. CDR3 sequence (DNA): TGTGCCAGCAGCGTCTCGACAGGGCGCTCCTACGAGCAGTACTTC. Translation gives CASSVSTGRSYEQYF. The complete variable domain, with remaining parts taken from reference TRBV7-2 and TRBJ2-7, reads GAGVSQSPSNKVTEKGKDVELRCDPISGHTALYWYRQSLGQGLEFLIYFQGNSAPDKSGLPSDRFSAERTGGSVSTLTIQRTQQEDSAVYLCASSVSTGRSYEQYFGPGTRLTVT.

This rearrangement joins TRBV4-1 to TRBJ2-7; D may be TRBD2 (5 bases). V was trimmed by 4 bases and J by 4 bases, leaving 20 bases between them. Germline CDR1 and CDR2: MGHRA and YSYEKL. This CDR3 contains 16 residues. The CDR3 is CASSRSWELDPYEQYF. DNA of the CDR3: TGCGCCAGCAGCCGCTCCTGGGAGCTGGATCCGTACGAGCAGTACTTC.

This chain links TRBV7-2 with TRBJ1-1; maybe TRBD1 (5 bases). Trimming removed 5 bases from V and 0 bases from J, with 16 bases in between. Germline V gives CDR1 SGHTA, CDR2 FQGNSA. This CDR3 comprises 16 residues. The DNA for the CDR3 is TGTGCCAGCAGCAGCCAGGGAATGTGGGTGAACACTGAAGCTTTCTTT. Protein product: CASSSQGMWVNTEAFF.

CDR3 sequence reads: CASSLGQASGNTIYF. In DNA, the CDR3 is TGTGCCAGCAGCCTAGGACAGGCCTCTGGAAACACCATATATTTT. The V call is TRBV3-1 (or the pseudogene TRBV3-2), the J call TRBJ1-3, with 7 bases identical to TRBD1. The CDR3 contains 15 residues. V lost 4 bases, J lost 0 bases, and 3 bases stayed unmatched. Germline assignment: CDR1 LGHDT and CDR2 YNNKEL (reference sequence).

This clone was detected only once. This rearrangement joins TRBV25-1 to TRBJ1-3, with a tentative D call TRBD1 (5 bases). The CDR3 consists of 15 residues. Germline CDR1 MGHDK, CDR2 SYGVNS. The V and J ends lost 3 bases and 2 bases respectively, with 11 bases between them. CDR3 amino acids: CASSDWGVTGNTIYF. CDR3 in DNA: TGTGCCAGCAGTGATTGGGGGGTTACTGGAAACACCATATATTTT. The full variable domain, with the rest looked up from reference TRBV25-1 and TRBJ1-3, is EADIYQTPRYLVIGTGKKITLECSQTMGHDKMYWYQQDPGMELHLIHYSYGVNSTEKGDLSSESTVSRIRTEHFPLTLESARPSHTSQYLCASSDWGVTGNTIYFGEGSWLTVV.

This chain links TRBV19 with TRBJ2-7, with 7 bases fitting TRBD1. Germline loops: CDR1 LNHDA, CDR2 SQIVND (reference sequence). J was trimmed by 3 bases and V by 7 bases; bases with no gene match: 12. The CDR3 contains 15 residues. The CDR3 coding sequence is TGTGCCAGTACAGCCGCGGCAGGGGGTTTCTACGAGCAGTACTTC. Amino acid sequence: CASTAAAGGFYEQYF.

The gene calls are TRBV7-2 and TRBJ1-2; 7 nucleotides match TRBD1. The CDR3 is made up of 13 amino acids. Germline V gene sequence: CDR1 SGHTA, CDR2 FQGNSA. The V segment lost 5 bases and the J segment 8 bases; nucleotides outside the gene matches: 8. CDR3 sequence: CASSPGGAVGYTF. CDR3 sequence (DNA): TGTGCCAGCAGCCCAGGGGGAGCGGTCGGCTACACCTTC. The full variable domain, completed using reference TRBV7-2 and TRBJ1-2, is GAGVSQSPSNKVTEKGKDVELRCDPISGHTALYWYRQSLGQGLEFLIYFQGNSAPDKSGLPSDRFSAERTGGSVSTLTIQRTQQEDSAVYLCASSPGGAVGYTFGSGTRLTVV.

The V and J genes are TRBV3-1 (or the pseudogene TRBV3-2) and TRBJ1-2; TRBD1 matches at 7 bases. CDR1 and CDR2 from the germline V gene are LGHDT and YNNKEL (reference sequence). The CDR3 is 15 amino acids. After removal of 3 bases from V and 5 bases from J, the junction contained 9 bases not matched to a gene. CDR3 nucleotide sequence: TGTGCCAGCAGCCAGGCTAAAGGGACAGCTTATGGCTACACCTTC. Its protein product is CASSQAKGTAYGYTF.

The chain employs TRBV9 and TRBJ2-3; D is ambiguous. V gave up 4 bases and J gave up 0 bases, with 9 bases separating them. This CDR3 comprises 14 residues. The germline V gene encodes CDR1 SGDLS and CDR2 YYNGEE. The CDR3, as DNA: TGTGCCAGCAGCCCCCAGACTAGCACAGATACGCAGTATTTT. Its protein is CASSPQTSTDTQYF.

This chain uses TRBV5-1 with TRBJ2-2, with D maybe TRBD1 (7 bases). The CDR3 runs 15 residues. Trimming removed 3 bases from V and 6 bases from J, with 15 bases in between. Germline V CDR1 and CDR2: SGHRS, YFSETQ. The CDR3 here is CASSSQGGYAGELFF. CDR3 nucleotide sequence: TGCGCCAGCAGCTCCCAGGGGGGTTATGCCGGGGAGCTGTTTTTT.

This clone appeared a single time. V usage is TRBV5-4 and J usage is TRBJ1-4; TRBD1 matches at 9 bases. J lost 4 bases, V lost 5 bases, and 6 bases had no gene match. CDR3 length equals 15 residues. Germline values: CDR1 SGHNT, CDR2 YYREEE (reference sequence). CDR3 residues: CASSRDRADNEKLFF. CDR3 in DNA: TGTGCCAGCAGTCGGGACAGGGCAGATAATGAAAAACTGTTTTTT.

The chain uses TRBV5-4 and TRBJ2-1, with D perhaps TRBD2 (6 bases). The V end was cut by 5 bases, the J end by 7 bases, with 13 bases between. Germline assignment: CDR1 SGHNT and CDR2 YYREEE (reference sequence). This CDR3 has 13 amino acids. CDR3 loop: CASRTGLSNEQFF. Written as DNA, the CDR3 is TGTGCCAGCAGAACGGGACTCTCTAATGAGCAGTTCTTC.

This chain connects TRBV5-6 to TRBJ2-7; TRBD1 matches 10 bases. CDR3 length equals 14 residues. The V gene end was trimmed by 6 bases and the J gene end by 7 bases; junction bases not matched to a gene: 10. In germline, CDR1 is SGHDT, CDR2 YYEEEE. The DNA for the CDR3 is TGTGCCAGCACCCCCGGGACAGGGGCTCGGGAGCAGTACTTC. This codes for CASTPGTGAREQYF.

The chain carries TRBV5-5 and TRBJ1-1; unclear D gene. This CDR3 region has 16 residues. V was trimmed by 4 bases and J by 3 bases, leaving 19 bases between them. Looked up from germline, CDR1 is SGHKS and CDR2 is YYEKEE (reference sequence). CDR3 loop: CASSPMRSAADTEAFF. Here the CDR3 DNA reads TGTGCCAGCAGCCCCATGAGGTCAGCGGCCGACACTGAAGCTTTCTTT.

The gene calls are TRBV6-2 or TRBV6-3 and TRBJ2-2; 9 positions match TRBD2. The ends lost 6 bases at V and 2 bases at J; junction bases unmatched: 7. CDR3 length equals 16 residues. Germline V gene data show CDR1 as MNHEY and CDR2 as SVGEGT. The CDR3 coding sequence is TGTGCCAGCAGCAGAGCGGGGGGTTTCAACACCGGGGAGCTGTTTTTT. Translated: CASSRAGGFNTGELFF.